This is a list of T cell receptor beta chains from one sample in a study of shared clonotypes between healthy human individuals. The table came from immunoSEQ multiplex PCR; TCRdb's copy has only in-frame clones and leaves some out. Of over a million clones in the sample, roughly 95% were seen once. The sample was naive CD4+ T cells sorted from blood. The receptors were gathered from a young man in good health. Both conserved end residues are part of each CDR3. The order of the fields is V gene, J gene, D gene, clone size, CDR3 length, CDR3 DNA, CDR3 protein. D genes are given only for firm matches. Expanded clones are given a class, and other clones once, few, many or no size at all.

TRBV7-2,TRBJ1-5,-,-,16,TGTGCCAGCAGCTTAGCGCCGGGCAGGAGCAATCAGCCCCAGCATTTT,CASSLAPGRSNQPQHF
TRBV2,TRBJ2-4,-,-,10,TGTGCCAGCAGTGAAAACATTCAGTACTTC,CASSENIQYF
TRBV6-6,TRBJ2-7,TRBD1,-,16,TGTGCCAGCAGCCTCACCCCGGGACAGGGGACCTACGAGCAGTACTTC,CASSLTPGQGTYEQYF
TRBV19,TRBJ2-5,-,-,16,TGTGCCAGTAGTATCCTAGGGAAATTGGGCCAAGAGACCCAGTACTTC,CASSILGKLGQETQYF
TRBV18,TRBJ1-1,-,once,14,TGTGCCAGCTCACCCCTGGACAGGAACACTGAAGCTTTCTTT,CASSPLDRNTEAFF
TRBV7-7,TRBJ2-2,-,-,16,TGTGCCAGCAGCTCCGGGACACCCGCGAACACCGGGGAGCTGTTTTTT,CASSSGTPANTGELFF
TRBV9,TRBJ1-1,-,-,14,TGTGCCAGCAGCGTAGCCCCGATGACCACTGAAGCTTTCTTT,CASSVAPMTTEAFF
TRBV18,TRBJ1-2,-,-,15,TGTGCCAGCTCACCACCGGACAGAACCAGCTATGGCTACACCTTC,CASSPPDRTSYGYTF
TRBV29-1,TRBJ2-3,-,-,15,TGCAGCGTTGAAGGGATACAGGCGGACACAGATACGCAGTATTTT,CSVEGIQADTDTQYF
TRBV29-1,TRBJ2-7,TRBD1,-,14,TGCAGCGTGGCTGAGGACAGGGGAGGCTACGAGCAGTACTTC,CSVAEDRGGYEQYF
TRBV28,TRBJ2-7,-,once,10,TGTGCCAGCAGTTTACACGAGCAGTACTTC,CASSLHEQYF
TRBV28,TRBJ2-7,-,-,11,TGTGCCAGCACCCTAAATAGAAAGCAGTACTTC,CASTLNRKQYF
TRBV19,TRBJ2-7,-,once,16,TGTGCCAGTAGTATAGCTGGCCGGACCCAGCCCTACGAGCAGTACTTC,CASSIAGRTQPYEQYF
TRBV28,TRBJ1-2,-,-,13,TGTGCCAGCAGTTTCCGCCTGCCCTATGGCTACACCTTC,CASSFRLPYGYTF
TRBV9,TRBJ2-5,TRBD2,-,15,TGTGCCAGCAGCTTCTCCGGGACTAGAGAAGAGACCCAGTACTTC,CASSFSGTREETQYF
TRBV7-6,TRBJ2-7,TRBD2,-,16,TGTGCCAGCAGCTTAGGGACTAGCGGAGGACCCTACGAGCAGTACTTC,CASSLGTSGGPYEQYF
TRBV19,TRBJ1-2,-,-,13,TGTGCCAGTAGTCTCACGGGGGACTATGGCTACACCTTC,CASSLTGDYGYTF
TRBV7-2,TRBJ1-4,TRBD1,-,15,TGTGCCAGCAGCTTAGGGACAGGGTCGGCTGAAAAACTGTTTTTT,CASSLGTGSAEKLFF
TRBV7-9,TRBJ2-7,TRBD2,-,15,TGTGCCAGCAGCTTAAAGACTAGCGGGAGGGTTGAGCAGTACTTC,CASSLKTSGRVEQYF
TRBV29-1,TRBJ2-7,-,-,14,TGCAGCGCCCTCTACCGGACAGAGAACTACGAGCAGTACTTC,CSALYRTENYEQYF
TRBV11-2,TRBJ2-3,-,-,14,TGTGCCAGCAGGCCAGGGACGGGCACAGATACGCAGTATTTT,CASRPGTGTDTQYF
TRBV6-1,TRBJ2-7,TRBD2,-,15,TGTGCCAGCAGTGCGACTAGCGGGAGTGCCTACGAGCAGTACTTC,CASSATSGSAYEQYF
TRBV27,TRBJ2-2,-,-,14,TGTGCCAGCAGTTTATACTACCCGACCGGGGAGCTGTTTTTT,CASSLYYPTGELFF
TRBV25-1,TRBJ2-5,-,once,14,TGTGCCAGCAGTGAATCTGAGAGGGGGAAGACCCAGTACTTC,CASSESERGKTQYF
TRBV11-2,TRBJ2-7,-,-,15,TGTGCCAGCAGCTTTGGGCAGGGGGGAATTTACGAGCAGTACTTC,CASSFGQGGIYEQYF
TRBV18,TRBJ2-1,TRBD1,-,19,TGTGCCAGCTCACCTTCCGGGACAGTGACCAGAAAAACAGACAATGAGCAGTTCTTC,CASSPSGTVTRKTDNEQFF
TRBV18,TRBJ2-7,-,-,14,TGTGCCAGCTCATATCAGGGGCCCCCCTACGAGCAGTACTTC,CASSYQGPPYEQYF
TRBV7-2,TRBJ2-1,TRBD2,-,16,TGTGCCAGCAGCTACAGCGGGACCCCCTCCTACAATGAGCAGTTCTTC,CASSYSGTPSYNEQFF
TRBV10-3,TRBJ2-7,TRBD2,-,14,TGTGCCATCAGTGTGTCTAGCGGAGCTCGCGAGCAGTACTTC,CAISVSSGAREQYF
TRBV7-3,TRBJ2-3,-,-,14,TGTGCCAGCAGCTTAAAACAGGGTGGGGATACGCAGTATTTT,CASSLKQGGDTQYF
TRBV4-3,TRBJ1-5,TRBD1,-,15,TGCGCCAGCAGCCAAGGCTGGACAGGGACTCAGCCCCAGCATTTT,CASSQGWTGTQPQHF
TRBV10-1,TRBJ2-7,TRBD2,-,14,TGCGCCAGCAGTGCCGGACTAGCGGCGTACGAGCAGTACTTC,CASSAGLAAYEQYF
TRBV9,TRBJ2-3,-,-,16,TGTGCCAGCAGCGGCCCGGGACGAACTAGCACAGATACGCAGTATTTT,CASSGPGRTSTDTQYF
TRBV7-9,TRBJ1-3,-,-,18,TGTGCCAGCAGCTTAGCCCCCGGCGGCGGGAGCTCTGGAAACACCATATATTTT,CASSLAPGGGSSGNTIYF
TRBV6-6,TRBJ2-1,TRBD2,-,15,TGTGCCAGCATCACCCGGACTAGCGCTATCAATGAGCAGTTCTTC,CASITRTSAINEQFF
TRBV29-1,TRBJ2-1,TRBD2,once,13,TGCAGCCATGGGACTAGCGAATACAATGAGCAGTTCTTC,CSHGTSEYNEQFF
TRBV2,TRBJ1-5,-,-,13,TGTGCCAGCAGTGAAGGGCCACCTCAGCCCCAGCATTTT,CASSEGPPQPQHF
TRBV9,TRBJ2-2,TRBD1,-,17,TGTGCCAGCAGCGTAGGGCAGGGGGCAGGAAGTGTCGGGGAGCTGTTTTTT,CASSVGQGAGSVGELFF
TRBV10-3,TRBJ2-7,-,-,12,TGTGCCATCGCGACGGACTCCTACGAGCAGTACTTC,CAIATDSYEQYF
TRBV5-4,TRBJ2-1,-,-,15,TGTGCCAGCTTTTCTAGGGTGGGAGCTGAAAATGAGCAGTTCTTC,CASFSRVGAENEQFF
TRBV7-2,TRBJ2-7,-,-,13,TGTGCCAGCAGCCCCCGCCCGTCGTACGAGCAGTACTTC,CASSPRPSYEQYF
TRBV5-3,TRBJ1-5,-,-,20,TGTGCCAGAAGCTTGGCCCCCCCTACAGGGTCCCTGAGGAGCAATCAGCCCCAGCATTTT,CARSLAPPTGSLRSNQPQHF
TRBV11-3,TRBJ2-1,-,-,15,TGTGCCAGCAGCCCAAGCGGTGCGACCTACAATGAGCAGTTCTTC,CASSPSGATYNEQFF
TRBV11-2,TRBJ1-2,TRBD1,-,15,TGTGCCAGCAGCTTAGGACAGGGGCCCGGCGACAGCTACACCTTC,CASSLGQGPGDSYTF
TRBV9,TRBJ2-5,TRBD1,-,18,TGTGCCAGCAGCCACATTTCCGGGACAGGATCGAGGGGAGAGACCCAGTACTTC,CASSHISGTGSRGETQYF
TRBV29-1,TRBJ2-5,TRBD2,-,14,TGCAGCGTTGCCCGGGGGAGGGGACAAGAGACCCAGTACTTC,CSVARGRGQETQYF
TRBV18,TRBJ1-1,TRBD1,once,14,TGTGCCAGCTCACGTAGCCGGGACAGTACTGAAGCTTTCTTT,CASSRSRDSTEAFF
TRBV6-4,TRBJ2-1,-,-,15,TGTGCCAGCGATCTAACAGGAGGGGTTTCCAATGAGCAGTTCTTC,CASDLTGGVSNEQFF
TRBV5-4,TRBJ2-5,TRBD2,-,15,TGTGCCAGCAGCACCAGGAGGGAGGGTCAAGAGACCCAGTACTTC,CASSTRREGQETQYF
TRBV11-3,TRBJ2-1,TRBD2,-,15,TGTGCCAGCAGCTTATCTCAGCGGGAGGGCTCTGAGCAGTTCTTC,CASSLSQREGSEQFF
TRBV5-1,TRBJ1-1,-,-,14,TGCGCCAGCAGCTTGACGGGACAGAACACTGAAGCTTTCTTT,CASSLTGQNTEAFF
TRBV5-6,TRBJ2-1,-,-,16,TGTGCCAGCAGCGCCGCCATTGGCGGGGCCTACAATGAGCAGTTCTTC,CASSAAIGGAYNEQFF
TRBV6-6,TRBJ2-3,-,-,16,TGTGCCAGCAGTTACTCGACGGCTGCCGGGGGTGATACGCAGTATTTT,CASSYSTAAGGDTQYF
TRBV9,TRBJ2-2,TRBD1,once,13,TGTGCCAGCGGACAGGGGAACACCGGGGAGCTGTTTTTT,CASGQGNTGELFF